This T cell receptor beta chain was documented in a study of response to subunit inactivated influenza vaccine. The study's findings and limits: After each seasonal influenza vaccination, few new T cells are recruited, the authors suggested.

TCRdb passed the RT-PCR reads through MiXCR, listing each CDR3 protein once. The sample has fewer than 600,000 distinct CDR3 sequences, 6% to 9% seen once. The CDR3 loop spans 13 amino acids. Germline-derived CDR1 and CDR2 are LGHDT and YNNKEL (reference sequence). Trimming took off 0 bases at V and 5 bases at J, with 5 bases between the two ends. This clonotype was picked up many times. Its antigen is unknown. Material: PBMCs from blood, obtained 23 to 25 months after vaccination. The TCR sequence derives from a man between 50 and 75 years old who received an inactivated influenza vaccine. V gene TRBV3-1 combines with J gene TRBJ1-5; D uncertain. CDR3 residues: CASSQDRYQPQHF. In DNA, the CDR3 is TGTGCCAGCAGCCAAGACCGATATCAGCCCCAGCATTTT.